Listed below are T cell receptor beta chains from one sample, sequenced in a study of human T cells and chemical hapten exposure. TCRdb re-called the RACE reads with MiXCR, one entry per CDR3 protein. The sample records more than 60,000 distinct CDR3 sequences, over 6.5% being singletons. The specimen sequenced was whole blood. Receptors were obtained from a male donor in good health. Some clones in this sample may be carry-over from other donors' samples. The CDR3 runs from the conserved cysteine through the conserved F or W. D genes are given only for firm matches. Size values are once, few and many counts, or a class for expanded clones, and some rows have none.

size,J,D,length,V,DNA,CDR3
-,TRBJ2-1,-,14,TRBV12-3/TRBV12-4,TGTGCCAGCAGTTTTGGGGGGAACGACGGTGAGCAGTTCTTC,CASSFGGNDGEQFF
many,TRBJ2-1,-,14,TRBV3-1,TGTGCCAGCAGCCCCCGGACCGATTCCAATGAGCAGTTCTTC,CASSPRTDSNEQFF
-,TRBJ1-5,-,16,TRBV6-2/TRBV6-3,TGTGCCAGCAGTTATCTTCCCGGCCCGGGCAATCAGCCCCAGCATTTT,CASSYLPGPGNQPQHF
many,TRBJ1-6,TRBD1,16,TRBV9,TGTGCCAGCAGCGTCACAGGGGAGGTCAGTGATTCACCCCTCCACTTT,CASSVTGEVSDSPLHF
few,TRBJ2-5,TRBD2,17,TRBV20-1,TGCAGTGCTGCTAACCATCGACGGGGGGGCCGAGGAGAGACCCAGTACTTC,CSAANHRRGGRGETQYF
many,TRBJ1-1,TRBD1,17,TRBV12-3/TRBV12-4,TGTGCCAGCAGTTCCGGGACAGGGGGTCGTGAGGGCACTGAAGCTTTCTTT,CASSSGTGGREGTEAFF
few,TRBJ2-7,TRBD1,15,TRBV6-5,TGTGCCAGCAGTTACTCGGGACAGGGGATCGGCGAGCAGTACTTC,CASSYSGQGIGEQYF
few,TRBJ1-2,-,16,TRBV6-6,TGTGCCAGCAGTCTCTCAATACAGGGTAGGGATGATGGCTACACCTTC,CASSLSIQGRDDGYTF
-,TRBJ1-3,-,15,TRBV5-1,TGCGCCAGCAGCGAAGACCGAGGCTCTGGAAACACCATATATTTT,CASSEDRGSGNTIYF
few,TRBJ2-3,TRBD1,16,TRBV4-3,TGCGCCAGCAGCCAAGAGAGGGGGCCGGAGGTAGATACGCAGTATTTT,CASSQERGPEVDTQYF
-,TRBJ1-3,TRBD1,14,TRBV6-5,TGTGCCAGCAAGATATTGCAGGGGGCGGACACCATATATTTT,CASKILQGADTIYF
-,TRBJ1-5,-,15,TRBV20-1,TGCAGTGCTAGAGATCCCCTCCGTCTGGAACAGCCCCAGCATTTT,CSARDPLRLEQPQHF
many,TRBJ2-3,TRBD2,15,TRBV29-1,TGCAGCGTTGGTGGGATAGCGGGTAGCACAGATACGCAGTATTTT,CSVGGIAGSTDTQYF
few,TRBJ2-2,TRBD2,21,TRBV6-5,TGTGCCAGTTTCGGACTAGCGGGAGGCCCATCCTTCTCATTAAACACCGGGGAGCTGTTTTTT,CASFGLAGGPSFSLNTGELFF
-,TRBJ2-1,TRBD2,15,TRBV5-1,TGCGCCAGCAGCATACTAGCGGGACCCTACAATGAGCAGTTCTTC,CASSILAGPYNEQFF
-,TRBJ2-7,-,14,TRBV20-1,TGCAGTGCAATCCGGGACACGGCTGAATACGAGCAGTACTTC,CSAIRDTAEYEQYF
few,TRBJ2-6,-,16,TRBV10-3,TGTGCCATCAGTGAGTCTTGGGCGTCTGGGGCCAACGTCCTGACTTTC,CAISESWASGANVLTF
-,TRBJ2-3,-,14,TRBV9,TGTGCCAGCAGCGTAGAGCTTCTCACAGATACGCAGTATTTT,CASSVELLTDTQYF
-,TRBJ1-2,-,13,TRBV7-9,TGTGCCAGCAGCTTAGGGACAACCTATGGCTACACCTTC,CASSLGTTYGYTF
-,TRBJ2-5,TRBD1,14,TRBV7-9,TGTGCCAGCAGCTCCAGACAGGGGGCCACGACCCAGTACTTC,CASSSRQGATTQYF
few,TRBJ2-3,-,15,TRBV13,TGTGCCAGCAGCTTAGGACCCAGGGGCACAGATACGCAGTATTTT,CASSLGPRGTDTQYF
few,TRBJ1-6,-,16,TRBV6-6,TGTGCCAGCAGTTACTCGGGAGTCGGGGAAAATTCACCCCTCCACTTT,CASSYSGVGENSPLHF
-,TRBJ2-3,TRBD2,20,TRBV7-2,TGTGCCAGCAGCTTAGGAACTAGCGGAACCGGCAATAAAGGCACAGATACGCAGTATTTT,CASSLGTSGTGNKGTDTQYF
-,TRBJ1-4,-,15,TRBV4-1,TGCGCCAGCAGCCAAGGAAAGGGGGGCAATGAAAAACTGTTTTTT,CASSQGKGGNEKLFF
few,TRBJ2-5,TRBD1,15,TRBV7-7,TGTGCCAGCAGCGCCGGACAGGGGGCATTAGAGACCCAGTACTTC,CASSAGQGALETQYF
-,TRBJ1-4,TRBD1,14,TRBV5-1,TGCGCCAGCAGCTGGACAGGGGGCAGCGAAAAACTGTTTTTT,CASSWTGGSEKLFF
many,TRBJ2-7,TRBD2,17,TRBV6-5,TGTGCCAGCAGTTACTCCAGACTAGCGGGGGGGCCGGGGGAGCAGTACTTC,CASSYSRLAGGPGEQYF
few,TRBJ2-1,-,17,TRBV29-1,TGCAGCGTTGTCCCACCCTTTCGATGGCCCTCCTACAATGAGCAGTTCTTC,CSVVPPFRWPSYNEQFF
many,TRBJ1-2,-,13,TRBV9,TGTGCCAGCAGCGTAACAGGTGATGGGGGCTACACCTTC,CASSVTGDGGYTF
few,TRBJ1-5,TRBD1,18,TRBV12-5,TGTGCTAGTGGTTTGGTCCCGGCGGACAGGGAGGACAATCAGCCCCAGCATTTT,CASGLVPADREDNQPQHF
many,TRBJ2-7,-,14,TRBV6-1,TGTGCCAGCAGGTCCACGGCCAACTCCTACGAGCAGTACTTC,CASRSTANSYEQYF
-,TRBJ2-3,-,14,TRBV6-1,TGTGCCAGCAGCCGGTCGGATAAGAGGGATACGCAGTATTTT,CASSRSDKRDTQYF
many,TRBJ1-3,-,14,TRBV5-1,TGCGCCAGCAGCTTGGGCAGCTCTGGAAACACCATATATTTT,CASSLGSSGNTIYF
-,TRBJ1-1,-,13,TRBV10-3,TGTGCCATCACCGGGACAATCAACACTGAAGCTTTCTTT,CAITGTINTEAFF
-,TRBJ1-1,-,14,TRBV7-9,TGTGCCAGCAGCTTAGGCGTCCTGAACACTGAAGCTTTCTTT,CASSLGVLNTEAFF
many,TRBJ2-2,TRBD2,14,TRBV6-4,TGTGCCAGCAGTGACGGGACTAGCGCCGGGGAGCTGTTTTTT,CASSDGTSAGELFF